The 9 T cell receptor beta chains below come from one sample, sequenced in a study of STAT5B mutations in CD4+ large granular lymphocyte leukemia. Measured with immunoSEQ multiplex PCR; TCRdb has only the in-frame clones, and not every one. This sample has about 31,000 clones, with 74% found just once. The sample was CD4+ T cells from blood buffy coats. The receptor set was obtained from a human donor in good health.

The rearrangement uses TRBV29-1 and TRBJ2-5, with D maybe TRBD1 (6 bases). Trimming removed 8 bases at V and 1 base at J, with 14 bases between. In germline, CDR1 is SQVTM, CDR2 ANQGSEA. The CDR3 runs to 13 residues. The CDR3 reads CSPTLQGQETQYF. CDR3 sequence (DNA): TGCAGCCCAACCTTACAGGGCCAAGAGACCCAGTACTTC.

The chain joins TRBV28 to TRBJ1-5, with D possibly being TRBD1 (6 bases). The CDR3 covers 17 residues. V dropped 8 bases and J dropped 0 bases, with 20 bases sitting between them. Germline V lookup: CDR1 MDHEN, CDR2 SYDVKM. The CDR3 protein is CASLRLRGGDSNQPQHF. CDR3 sequence (DNA): TGTGCCAGCTTAAGACTTCGAGGGGGGGATAGCAATCAGCCCCAGCATTTT.

This clone has just a few counts. V and J are TRBV27 and TRBJ2-2; D possibly matches TRBD1 or TRBD2 (5 bases each). The germline CDR1 and CDR2 sequences are MNHEY and SMNVEV (reference sequence). The CDR3 length is 16 residues. With 2 bases removed from V and 4 bases from J, the gap between germline ends came to 14 bases. Here the CDR3 DNA reads TGTGCCAGCAGTTTAGGCCTGGGGACCAGCACCGGGGAGCTGTTTTTT. It translates to CASSLGLGTSTGELFF.

The V and J genes are TRBV2 and TRBJ2-4; D not resolved. Germline V lookup: CDR1 SNHLY, CDR2 FYNNEI. The germline V and J ends were trimmed by 8 bases and 0 bases, with 8 bases remaining between them. There are 13 residues in the CDR3. DNA of the CDR3: TGTGCCAGCGGCGGCCAAGCCAAAAACATTCAGTACTTC. This sequence encodes CASGGQAKNIQYF.

The sample holds a few counts of this clone. The rearrangement links TRBV30 to TRBJ1-2; no clear D gene. Germline lookup yields CDR1 GTSNPN and CDR2 SVGIG (reference sequence). The CDR3 is made up of 11 amino acids. The germline V and J ends were trimmed by 4 bases and 4 bases, with 7 bases remaining between them. CDR3 DNA sequence: TGTGCCTGGACTAACAGCTATGGCTACACCTTC. Its translation: CAWTNSYGYTF.

CDR3 in amino acids: CASSLVDRGEQFF. CDR3 DNA: TGTGCCAGCAGCCTCGTTGACAGGGGTGAACAGTTCTTC. The J gene is TRBJ2-1, the V gene TRBV7-3; 8 positions agree with TRBD1. The length of the CDR3 is 13 residues. V shed 5 bases, J shed 13 bases, and the junction held 10 bases outside the gene matches. Per germline, CDR1 SGHTA and CDR2 FQGTGA. The full variable domain, with the rest looked up from reference TRBV7-3 and TRBJ2-1, is GAGVSQTPSNKVTEKGKYVELRCDPISGHTALYWYRQSLGQGPEFLIYFQGTGAADDSGLPNDRFFAVRPEGSVSTLKIQRTERGDSAVYLCASSLVDRGEQFFGPGTRLTVL.

The J gene is TRBJ2-1, the V gene TRBV7-8, with D possibly being TRBD2 (5 bases). The length of the CDR3 is 14 residues. From germline, CDR1 is SGHVS and CDR2 FQNEAQ. V was clipped by 0 bases and J by 3 bases, with 6 bases between them. For the CDR3, the DNA is TGTGCCAGCAGCTTAGCGGACTTCTACAATGAGCAGTTCTTC. This sequence encodes CASSLADFYNEQFF.

The sample holds a few counts of this clone. V gene TRBV19 combines with J gene TRBJ1-1; the match to TRBD1 covers 8 bases. Germline V gives CDR1 LNHDA, CDR2 SQIVND (reference sequence). The CDR3 contains 13 residues. V was clipped by 7 bases and J by 10 bases; unmatched bases: 11. CDR3 nucleotide sequence: TGTGCCAGTACATCTGGGACAGGTAGTTCAGCTTTCTTT. Amino acid sequence: CASTSGTGSSAFF. Full variable domain (remainder filled in from reference TRBV19 and TRBJ1-1): DGGITQSPKYLFRKEGQNVTLSCEQNLNHDAMYWYRQDPGQGLRLIYYSQIVNDFQKGDIAEGYSVSREKKESFPLTVTSAQKNPTAFYLCASTSGTGSSAFFGQGTRLTVV.

The V call is TRBV28, the J call TRBJ1-2; no reliable D call. Looked up from germline, CDR1 is MDHEN and CDR2 is SYDVKM. CDR3 length equals 12 residues. V dropped 3 bases and J dropped 7 bases, with 9 bases sitting between them. The CDR3 here is CASSFGSPGYTF. CDR3 nucleotide sequence: TGTGCCAGCAGTTTCGGTAGCCCTGGCTACACCTTC.